Below are 25 T cell receptor beta chains sequenced from a single sample in a study of blood T cells in healthy people across ages. The second PCR ran 7 to 11 cycles with a sample-barcoded 5' primer and J-beta primers. TCRdb re-called the 5' RACE reads with MiXCR, one entry per CDR3 protein. The sample carries approximately 800,000 distinct CDR3 sequences, roughly 25% recorded once. These data were also reused for a study on T cells of mothers and their children.

The sequenced sample was blood. These receptors all stem from a boy aged 5-17 years in good health.

In its sample, this clonotype was seen a few times. This sequence joins TRBV29-1 and TRBJ2-4; 10 bases match TRBD1. This CDR3 has 12 amino acids. The V and J ends lost 7 bases and 6 bases, in that order; junction bases with no gene match: 3. From germline, CDR1 is SQVTM and CDR2 ANQGSEA. The CDR3 protein is CSARDRGNIQYF. The CDR3 DNA sequence: TGCAGCGCGCGGGACAGGGGAAACATTCAGTACTTC. The full variable domain, completed using reference TRBV29-1 and TRBJ2-4, is SAVISQKPSRDICQRGTSLTIQCQVDSQVTMMFWYRQQPGQSLTLIATANQGSEATYESGFVIDKFPISRPNLTFSTLTVSNMSPEDSSIYLCSARDRGNIQYFGAGTRLSVL.

The chain has TRBV7-2 and TRBJ1-5; D is unresolved. V was shortened by 3 bases and J by 4 bases, with 10 bases between the two germline ends. The CDR3 has 14 amino acids. Germline V gene lookup returns CDR1 SGHTA and CDR2 FQGNSA. CDR3 region: CASSFGTMNQPQHF. The CDR3 DNA sequence: TGTGCCAGCAGCTTCGGTACAATGAATCAGCCCCAGCATTTT.

The chain links TRBV6-1 to TRBJ2-4, with TRBD2 identical over 15 bases. CDR3 length equals 16 residues. Germline V gene lookup returns CDR1 MNHNS and CDR2 SASEGT. The ends lost 8 bases at V and 3 bases at J; junction bases unmatched: 5. The CDR3 DNA follows: TGTGCCAGCGGGGGACTAGCGGGAGGACGCAAAAACATTCAGTACTTC. Amino acids: CASGGLAGGRKNIQYF.

The table lists this clonotype with a few counts. This chain's CDR3 is CASSLGFRDRGLNIQYF. In nucleotides, the CDR3 is TGTGCCAGCAGTTTAGGCTTCCGGGACAGGGGCCTAAACATTCAGTACTTC. The J gene is TRBJ2-4, the V gene TRBV27, with 10 bases aligning to TRBD1. The germline V gene encodes CDR1 MNHEY and CDR2 SMNVEV (reference sequence). V shed 2 bases and J 6 bases; nucleotides not matched to a gene: 10. This CDR3 contains 17 residues.

The chain links TRBV11-2 to TRBJ1-2; D unresolved. CDR1 is SGHAT, CDR2 FQNNGV, per germline. Trimming pared 5 bases from V and 2 bases from J, leaving 12 bases between. The length of the CDR3 is 14 residues. In nucleotides, the CDR3 is TGTGCCAGCAGCCCAAGCCCCGGGAACTATGGCTACACCTTC. Its translation is CASSPSPGNYGYTF.

This clonotype was seen more than once but under ten times. CDR3 in DNA: TGTGCCAGCCAACCCGGGACAGGGATTTCCTACGAGCAGTACTTC. This encodes CASQPGTGISYEQYF. The J gene is TRBJ2-5, the V gene TRBV6-2 or TRBV6-3, with 9 bases lining up with TRBD1. The J call is uncertain, as TRBJ2-7 better fits the DNA end. The CDR3 is 15 residues long. Germline CDR1 reads MNHEY; CDR2 reads SVGEGT.

The chain joins TRBV9 to TRBJ2-7; weak D call: TRBD2 (6 bases). This CDR3 is built from 13 residues. In germline, CDR1 is SGDLS, CDR2 YYNGEE. The ends were cut back, 3 bases at V and 6 bases at J, with 13 bases in the middle. CDR3 sequence (DNA): TGTGCCAGCAGCGCCGGGGGAAGTGGCGAGCAGTACTTC. It translates to CASSAGGSGEQYF.

The chain links TRBV12-3 or TRBV12-4 to TRBJ2-7, with D unclear. The CDR3 is 14 residues long. The V gene lost 3 bases and the J gene lost 0 bases, with 9 bases spanning the gap. The CDR3 sequence is CASSFFSNSYEQYF. DNA of the CDR3: TGTGCCAGCAGTTTTTTCAGCAACTCCTACGAGCAGTACTTC.

The chain has TRBV9 and TRBJ2-1; 8 positions agree with TRBD2. Germline V CDR1 and CDR2: SGDLS, YYNGEE. Unmatched junction bases numbered 2, after V lost 3 bases and J lost 3 bases. The CDR3 loop spans 14 amino acids. The CDR3 DNA is TGTGCCAGCAGCGCGGGAGGGGGCTACAATGAGCAGTTCTTC. Protein: CASSAGGGYNEQFF.

The genes are TRBV12-3 or TRBV12-4 and TRBJ1-1; D unclear. V was cut by 3 bases and J by 5 bases, with 10 bases left in between. This CDR3 is 13 amino acids long. The DNA for the CDR3 is TGTGCCAGCAGTTTCGCGGTTCCGACTGAAGCTTTCTTT. Translation gives CASSFAVPTEAFF.

The rearrangement uses TRBV25-1 and TRBJ2-7, with 10 bases matching TRBD1. Trimming took 9 bases from V and 2 from J; bases not matched to a gene: 4. CDR3 length equals 13 residues. The germline gives CDR1 MGHDK, CDR2 SYGVNS. CDR3 in amino acids: CARPGQGTYEQYF. The CDR3 DNA is TGTGCCAGGCCGGGACAGGGGACCTACGAGCAGTACTTC.

This sequence joins TRBV21-1 and TRBJ1-1; the D segment call TRBD1 is taken from the table without a DNA check. TRBV21-1 is a known pseudogene. This CDR3 region has 12 residues. In DNA, the CDR3 is TGTGCCAGCAGCAACAGGGACACTGAAGCTTTCTTT. Translating it yields CASSNRDTEAFF.

CDR3 protein: CASSPRGSRNPSTNEKLFF. The DNA for the CDR3 is TGTGCCAGCAGTCCCCGTGGGAGCCGAAACCCTTCAACTAATGAAAAACTGTTTTTT. V gene TRBV27 combines with J gene TRBJ1-4; D remains ambiguous. The CDR3 runs to 19 residues. With 5 bases removed from V and 0 bases from J, the gap between germline ends came to 22 bases. Germline V lookup: CDR1 MNHEY, CDR2 SMNVEV (reference sequence).

The chain links TRBV7-2 to TRBJ2-1; D not certain. This CDR3 has 15 residues. Trimming took off 2 bases at V and 2 bases at J, with 10 bases between the two ends. Germline V gene sequence: CDR1 SGHTA, CDR2 FQGNSA. CDR3 sequence: CASSLSRTTYNEQFF. CDR3 bases: TGTGCCAGCAGCTTAAGCCGCACCACCTACAATGAGCAGTTCTTC. Full variable domain (rest looked up from reference TRBV7-2 and TRBJ2-1): GAGVSQSPSNKVTEKGKDVELRCDPISGHTALYWYRQSLGQGLEFLIYFQGNSAPDKSGLPSDRFSAERTGGSVSTLTIQRTQQEDSAVYLCASSLSRTTYNEQFFGPGTRLTVL.

The rearrangement uses TRBV5-1 and TRBJ2-5; tentative D call: TRBD2 (6 bases). The assigned J gene may be wrong: the sequence end matches TRBJ2-7 better. The CDR3 has 14 residues. Germline V lookup: CDR1 SGHRS, CDR2 YFSETQ. CDR3 region: CASSLIPGVYEQYF. CDR3 DNA sequence: TGCGCCAGCAGCTTGATCCCGGGGGTCTACGAGCAGTACTTC.

This clonotype has more than one count but fewer than ten. J is TRBJ2-4 and V is TRBV28; 8 bases match TRBD1. This CDR3 comprises 17 residues. V lost 3 bases, J lost 0 bases, and 7 bases stayed unmatched. Germline CDR1 is MDHEN and CDR2 is SYDVKM. CDR3 DNA sequence: TGTGCCAGCAGTTTTTCAGGGGGCCTGATAGCCAAAAACATTCAGTACTTC. Its translation: CASSFSGGLIAKNIQYF.

This clonotype appeared a few times. The J gene is TRBJ2-1, the V gene TRBV7-2; no clear D gene. Trimming removed 7 bases from V and 0 bases from J, with 7 bases in between. Germline values: CDR1 SGHTA, CDR2 FQGNSA. There are 13 residues in the CDR3. CDR3 bases: TGTGCCAGCACCCGAGGCTCCTACAATGAGCAGTTCTTC. This encodes CASTRGSYNEQFF.

This clonotype has only a few counts. This chain joins TRBV2 and TRBJ2-7; no clear D gene. Trimming took 4 bases from V and 4 from J, leaving 8 bases between them. Looked up from germline, CDR1 is SNHLY and CDR2 is FYNNEI. This CDR3 spans 12 amino acids. The CDR3: CASSASTYEQYF. DNA for the CDR3: TGTGCCAGCAGTGCGTCTACTTACGAGCAGTACTTC.

This clonotype has just a few counts. The chain employs TRBV5-1 and TRBJ2-5, with 8 bases identical to TRBD1. CDR3 size: 14 residues. With V trimmed by 3 bases and J by 4 bases, 5 bases remained unmatched. Germline V gene lookup returns CDR1 SGHRS and CDR2 YFSETQ. The DNA for the CDR3 is TGCGCCAGCAGCTGGACAGGGTCGGGAGAGACCCAGTACTTC. Protein: CASSWTGSGETQYF.

This clonotype was picked up a small number of times. The chain combines TRBV18 with TRBJ2-7; tentative D call: TRBD1 (5 bases). Trimming took 6 bases from V and 4 from J, leaving 13 bases between them. Germline CDR1 and CDR2: KGHSH and LQKENI. CDR3 length: 13 amino acids. The CDR3 sequence is CASSRDSRYEQYF. CDR3 in DNA: TGTGCCAGCTCCCGCGACAGTCGGTACGAGCAGTACTTC.

As for this clonotype: The junction differs from germline at one of its ends, possibly a read error. V and J are TRBV11-2 and TRBJ2-5; the D gene is possibly TRBD2 (6 bases). Germline V gives CDR1 SGHAT, CDR2 FQNNGV. CDR3 size: 16 residues. CDR3 residues: CASSLGGLAVQGTQYF. The DNA of the CDR3 is TGTGCCAGCAGCTTGGGAGGTTTGGCGGTCCAAGGGACCCAGTACTTC.

There are a few counts of this clonotype. This chain connects TRBV5-1 to TRBJ2-5; D gene ambiguous. The assigned J gene may be wrong: the sequence end matches TRBJ2-7 better. This CDR3 is built from 14 residues. From germline, CDR1 is SGHRS and CDR2 YFSETQ. CDR3 residues: CASSLRATAYEQYF. The CDR3 bases are TGCGCCAGCAGCTTGCGGGCCACCGCCTACGAGCAGTACTTC.

This clonotype was recorded many times. The gene calls are TRBV6-1 and TRBJ2-3; 7 bases fit TRBD1. V lost 6 bases to trimming and J lost 4 bases; unmatched junction nucleotides: 7. This CDR3 is 14 amino acids long. In germline, CDR1 is MNHNS, CDR2 SASEGT. The CDR3 here is CASSPDRVSDTQYF. The DNA for the CDR3 is TGTGCCAGCAGCCCCGACAGGGTCTCAGATACGCAGTATTTT.

The chain joins TRBV6-1 to TRBJ2-5; D gene uncertain. V lost 9 bases and J 2 bases, leaving 10 bases between the germline ends. Germline CDR1 and CDR2: MNHNS and SASEGT. The CDR3 runs to 12 residues. Here the CDR3 reads CASGTVQETQYF. In nucleotides, the CDR3 is TGTGCCAGTGGCACGGTGCAAGAGACCCAGTACTTC.

This clonotype was detected only once. The genes are TRBV20-1 and TRBJ2-2; D remains ambiguous. Trimming pared 2 bases from V and 4 bases from J, leaving 8 bases between. The germline V gene has CDR1 DFQATT and CDR2 SNEGSKA (reference sequence). The CDR3 loop spans 13 amino acids. In DNA, the CDR3 is TGCAGTGCTAGATCTTTTCGCACCGGGGAGCTGTTTTTT. Protein: CSARSFRTGELFF.